The 15 T cell receptor beta chains presented below share a single source sample, sequenced in a study of blood T cell repertoires in COVID-19. Libraries were prepared by immunoSEQ multiplex PCR; TCRdb keeps only in-frame clonotypes and omits some of them. The sample has 100,000 to 150,000 clones; 85% are singletons. What was sequenced was peripheral blood. Receptors were obtained from a woman over 75 with acute or convalescent COVID-19.

CDR3 sequence reads: CASIGQGAPEAFF. For the CDR3, the DNA is TGTGCCAGCATAGGTCAGGGGGCCCCTGAAGCTTTCTTT. The V gene is TRBV28, the J gene TRBJ1-1; 8 bases are a match to TRBD1. V was pared by 7 bases and J by 6 bases, with 7 bases of the junction left unmatched. The CDR3 is made up of 13 amino acids. Germline values: CDR1 MDHEN, CDR2 SYDVKM.

The chain joins TRBV2 to TRBJ1-4, with D possibly being TRBD1 (5 bases). Trimming took off 5 bases at V and 0 bases at J, with 10 bases between the two ends. CDR1 is SNHLY and CDR2 is FYNNEI in the germline V gene. There are 15 residues in the CDR3. The CDR3 spells CASSLDSPTNEKLFF. The CDR3, as DNA: TGTGCCAGCAGTCTTGACAGCCCAACTAATGAAAAACTGTTTTTT.

V gene TRBV5-1 combines with J gene TRBJ1-1; D gene ambiguous. Trimming left V 1 base short and J 1 base short, with 8 bases between. Germline loops: CDR1 SGHRS, CDR2 YFSETQ. This CDR3 contains 14 residues. In DNA, the CDR3 is TGCGCCAGCAGCTTGACACCACCGAACACTGAAGCTTTCTTT. Amino acids: CASSLTPPNTEAFF.

The chain has TRBV3-1 (or the pseudogene TRBV3-2) and TRBJ1-2; TRBD1 agrees at 9 bases. The length of the CDR3 is 13 residues. The germline V gene encodes CDR1 LGHDT and CDR2 YNNKEL (reference sequence). The V and J ends lost 3 bases and 4 bases, in that order; junction bases with no gene match: 0. The CDR3 spells CASSQGQGYGYTF. Written as DNA, the CDR3 is TGTGCCAGCAGCCAGGGACAGGGCTATGGCTACACCTTC.

This chain connects TRBV2 to TRBJ2-1, with TRBD1 identical over 8 bases. Looked up from germline, CDR1 is SNHLY and CDR2 is FYNNEI. The V gene end was trimmed by 7 bases and the J gene end by 4 bases; junction bases not matched to a gene: 9. The CDR3 is 15 residues long. The CDR3 is CASKKGQGLYNEQFF. In DNA form, the CDR3 reads TGTGCCAGCAAGAAAGGACAGGGCCTTTACAATGAGCAGTTCTTC.

The table lists this clone with a count of one. The identical CDR3 is also encoded by other nucleotide sequences in the sample. This chain connects TRBV6-5 to TRBJ1-3; D not certain. The germline V gene has CDR1 MNHEY and CDR2 SVGAGI. CDR3 length equals 12 residues. The V end was cut by 7 bases, the J end by 0 bases, with 4 bases between. The CDR3 here is CASTSSGNTIYF. The CDR3, as DNA: TGTGCCAGCACGAGCTCTGGAAACACCATATATTTT.

V usage is TRBV12-3 or TRBV12-4 and J usage is TRBJ2-7, with TRBD1 as a possible D gene (5 bases). V gave up 2 bases and J gave up 2 bases, with 7 bases separating them. The CDR3 is 13 amino acids. CDR3: CASSLSGPYEQYF. Here the CDR3 DNA reads TGTGCCAGCAGTTTATCAGGGCCCTACGAGCAGTACTTC.

The CDR3 spells CASSRTSGVTDTQYF. The DNA of the CDR3 is TGTGCCAGCTCTCGGACTAGCGGGGTCACAGATACGCAGTATTTT. V is TRBV18 and J is TRBJ2-3; 12 nucleotides align to TRBD2. V was pared by 6 bases and J by 2 bases, with 3 bases of the junction left unmatched. The germline V gene encodes CDR1 KGHSH and CDR2 LQKENI. CDR3 size: 15 residues.

This clone is a singleton in its sample. The chain is built from TRBV7-8 and TRBJ1-4; 7 nucleotides line up with TRBD1. From germline, CDR1 is SGHVS and CDR2 FQNEAQ. CDR3 length equals 18 residues. Germline trimming cut 3 bases from V and 5 bases from J; bases unmatched to any gene: 15. The CDR3 DNA is TGTGCCAGCAGCTTCGGGGATATGATTTGGGACAGCAATGAAAAACTGTTTTTT. This encodes CASSFGDMIWDSNEKLFF.

This chain uses TRBV7-3 with TRBJ2-7; TRBD2 might be the D (5 bases). This CDR3 is 13 amino acids long. Germline assignment: CDR1 SGHTA and CDR2 FQGTGA. V lost 5 bases and J lost 7, with 15 bases in between. The CDR3 here is CASSPSESGEQYF. CDR3 bases: TGTGCCAGCAGCCCCTCGGAGTCGGGAGAGCAGTACTTC.

This rearrangement joins TRBV9 to TRBJ1-5; 8 bases fit TRBD1. Trimming cost V 4 bases and J 5 bases; bases outside gene matches: 2. CDR3 length: 13 residues. The germline V gene has CDR1 SGDLS and CDR2 YYNGEE. The CDR3: CASSLQGDQPQHF. DNA for the CDR3: TGTGCCAGCAGCTTACAGGGGGATCAGCCCCAGCATTTT.

The CDR3 here is CASRLQGQLNTEAFF. Here the CDR3 DNA reads TGTGCCAGTAGACTTCAAGGACAGCTGAACACTGAAGCTTTCTTT. The V call is TRBV19, the J call TRBJ1-1; perhaps TRBD1 as D (6 bases). The CDR3 covers 15 residues. V shed 6 bases and J shed 0 bases, with 14 bases lying between them. CDR1 LNHDA and CDR2 SQIVND come from the germline V gene (reference sequence). The whole variable domain, filled in from reference TRBV19 and TRBJ1-1, reads DGGITQSPKYLFRKEGQNVTLSCEQNLNHDAMYWYRQDPGQGLRLIYYSQIVNDFQKGDIAEGYSVSREKKESFPLTVTSAQKNPTAFYLCASRLQGQLNTEAFFGQGTRLTVV.

The chain couples TRBV7-3 to TRBJ1-1; no clear D gene. Between the trimmed V and J ends, which lost 0 bases and 1 base, there was a span of 12 bases. The CDR3 consists of 16 residues. Germline values: CDR1 SGHTA, CDR2 FQGTGA. The CDR3 DNA sequence: TGTGCCAGCAGCTTAACGGCGTCGCGGGGGAACACTGAAGCTTTCTTT. As protein: CASSLTASRGNTEAFF. The entire variable domain, with the rest obtained from reference TRBV7-3 and TRBJ1-1, is as follows: GAGVSQTPSNKVTEKGKYVELRCDPISGHTALYWYRQSLGQGPEFLIYFQGTGAADDSGLPNDRFFAVRPEGSVSTLKIQRTERGDSAVYLCASSLTASRGNTEAFFGQGTRLTVV.

This clone was recorded once. The chain recombines TRBV3-1 (or the pseudogene TRBV3-2) with TRBJ1-2; 9 bases fit TRBD1. Germline CDR1 and CDR2: LGHDT and YNNKEL (reference sequence). The CDR3 contains 14 residues. With 4 bases clipped from V and 6 bases from J, the junction kept 6 bases outside the gene matches. The CDR3 DNA sequence: TGTGCCAGCAGCCTAAACAGGGGGCTAGATGGCTACACCTTC. Protein product: CASSLNRGLDGYTF.

The genes are TRBV5-4 and TRBJ2-5; D may be TRBD1 (5 bases). V was trimmed by 3 bases and J by 3 bases, leaving 9 bases between them. The CDR3 is made up of 13 amino acids. In germline, CDR1 is SGHNT, CDR2 YYREEE (reference sequence). CDR3 coding DNA: TGTGCCAGCAGCTCAGACAGAAAAGAGACCCAGTACTTC. Protein: CASSSDRKETQYF. Looking up the rest from reference TRBV5-4 and TRBJ2-5 gives the full variable domain: ETGVTQSPTHLIKTRGQQVTLRCSSQSGHNTVSWYQQALGQGPQFIFQYYREEENGRGNFPPRFSGLQFPNYSSELNVNALELDDSALYLCASSSDRKETQYFGPGTRLLVL.